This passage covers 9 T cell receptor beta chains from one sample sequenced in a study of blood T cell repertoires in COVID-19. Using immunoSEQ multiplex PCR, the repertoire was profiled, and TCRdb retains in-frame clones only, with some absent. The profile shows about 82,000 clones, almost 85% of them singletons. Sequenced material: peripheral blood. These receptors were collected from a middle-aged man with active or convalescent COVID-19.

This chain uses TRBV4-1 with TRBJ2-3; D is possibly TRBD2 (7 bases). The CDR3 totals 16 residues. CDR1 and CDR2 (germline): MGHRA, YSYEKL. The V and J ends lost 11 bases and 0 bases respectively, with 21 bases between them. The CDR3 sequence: CAGTPDRGGSTDTQYF. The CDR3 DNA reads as TGCGCCGGGACCCCTGACCGCGGGGGCAGCACAGATACGCAGTATTTT.

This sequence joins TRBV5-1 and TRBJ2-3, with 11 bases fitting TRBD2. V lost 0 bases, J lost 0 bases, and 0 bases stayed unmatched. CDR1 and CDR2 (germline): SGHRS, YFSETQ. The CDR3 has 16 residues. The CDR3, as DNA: TGCGCCAGCAGCTTGGGACTAGCGGGGAGCACAGATACGCAGTATTTT. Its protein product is CASSLGLAGSTDTQYF. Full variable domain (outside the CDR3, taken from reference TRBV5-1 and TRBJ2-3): KAGVTQTPRYLIKTRGQQVTLSCSPISGHRSVSWYQQTPGQGLQFLFEYFSETQRNKGNFPGRFSGRQFSNSRSEMNVSTLELGDSALYLCASSLGLAGSTDTQYFGPGTRLTVL.

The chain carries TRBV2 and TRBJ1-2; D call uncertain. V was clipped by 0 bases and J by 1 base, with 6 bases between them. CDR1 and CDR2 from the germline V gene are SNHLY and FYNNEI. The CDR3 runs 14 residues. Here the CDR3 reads CASSEAADNYGYTF. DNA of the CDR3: TGTGCCAGCAGTGAAGCGGCAGATAACTATGGCTACACCTTC.

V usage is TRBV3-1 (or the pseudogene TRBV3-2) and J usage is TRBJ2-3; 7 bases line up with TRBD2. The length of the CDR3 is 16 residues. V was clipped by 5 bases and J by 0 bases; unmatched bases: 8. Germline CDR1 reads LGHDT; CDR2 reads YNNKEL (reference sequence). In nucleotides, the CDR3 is TGTGCCAGCAGCTCCCCAGCGGGGACTAGCACAGATACGCAGTATTTT. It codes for CASSSPAGTSTDTQYF.

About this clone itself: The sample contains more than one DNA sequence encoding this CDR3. The CDR3 spells CASSLQGTDTQYF. CDR3 DNA: TGCGCCAGCAGCTTACAGGGCACAGATACGCAGTATTTT. The rearrangement links TRBV5-1 to TRBJ2-3; D perhaps matches TRBD1 (5 bases). There are 13 residues in the CDR3. Trimming pared 2 bases from V and 1 base from J, leaving 5 bases between. Looked up from germline, CDR1 is SGHRS and CDR2 is YFSETQ.

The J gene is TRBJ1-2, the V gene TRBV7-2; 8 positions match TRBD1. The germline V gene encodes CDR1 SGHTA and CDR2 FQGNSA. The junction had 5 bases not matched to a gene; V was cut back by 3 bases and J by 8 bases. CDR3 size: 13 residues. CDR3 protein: CASSLTRDRGYTF. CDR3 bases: TGTGCCAGCAGCTTGACCCGGGACAGGGGCTACACCTTC.

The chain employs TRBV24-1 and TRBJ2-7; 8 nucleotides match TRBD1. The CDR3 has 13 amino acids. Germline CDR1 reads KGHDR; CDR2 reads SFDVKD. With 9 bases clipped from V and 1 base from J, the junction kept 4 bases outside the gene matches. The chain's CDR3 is CATGQGDSYEQYF. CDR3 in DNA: TGTGCCACCGGACAGGGTGATTCCTACGAGCAGTACTTC.

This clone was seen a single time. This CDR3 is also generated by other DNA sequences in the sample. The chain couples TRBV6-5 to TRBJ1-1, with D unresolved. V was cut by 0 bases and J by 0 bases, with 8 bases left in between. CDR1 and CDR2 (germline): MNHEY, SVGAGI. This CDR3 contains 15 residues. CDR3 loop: CASSYSSAMNTEAFF. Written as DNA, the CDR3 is TGTGCCAGCAGTTACTCGAGCGCCATGAACACTGAAGCTTTCTTT.

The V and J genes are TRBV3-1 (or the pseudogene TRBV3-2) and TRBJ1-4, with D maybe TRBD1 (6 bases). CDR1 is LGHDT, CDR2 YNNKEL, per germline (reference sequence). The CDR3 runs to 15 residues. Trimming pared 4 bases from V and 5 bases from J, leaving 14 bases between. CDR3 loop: CASSPRQEINEKLFF. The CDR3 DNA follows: TGTGCCAGCAGCCCCAGACAGGAGATAAATGAAAAACTGTTTTTT.